A selection of T cell receptor beta chains follows, all from one sample in a study of blood T cell repertoires in COVID-19. Sequencing used immunoSEQ multiplex PCR; TCRdb keeps in-frame clones, though not all of them. The sample includes 100,000 or so clones, over 75% of them seen just once. The specimen sequenced was peripheral blood. The receptor source for this set is a man aged 45-65 years with acute or convalescent COVID-19. Each CDR3 is given with its conserved first and last residue. D genes are given only for firm matches. The size entry is marked missing in some rows and otherwise reads once, few, many or a size class.

CDR3aa: CSVGGAGVLTDTQYF
CDR3nt: TGCAGCGTTGGCGGAGCGGGGGTCCTCACAGATACGCAGTATTTT
j_gene: TRBJ2-3
v_gene: TRBV29-1
abundance: NA
d_gene: TRBD2

CDR3aa: CASSVVSSRSYNEQFF
CDR3nt: TGTGCCAGCAGCGTAGTATCTAGCCGTTCCTACAATGAGCAGTTCTTC
j_gene: TRBJ2-1
v_gene: TRBV9
abundance: NA
d_gene: NA

CDR3aa: CASSPTGLNSPLHF
CDR3nt: TGCGCCAGCAGCCCGACAGGGTTAAATTCACCCCTCCACTTT
j_gene: TRBJ1-6
v_gene: TRBV4-1
abundance: NA
d_gene: TRBD1

CDR3aa: CASSKGSGETQYF
CDR3nt: TGTGCCAGCAGTAAGGGGAGCGGGGAGACCCAGTACTTC
j_gene: TRBJ2-5
v_gene: TRBV3-1/TRBV3-2
abundance: NA
d_gene: NA

CDR3aa: CASSYGGEKLFF
CDR3nt: TGTGCCAGCAGTTACGGGGGCGAAAAACTGTTTTTT
j_gene: TRBJ1-4
v_gene: TRBV6-5
abundance: NA
d_gene: NA

CDR3aa: CASSFAGRRSYEQYF
CDR3nt: TGCGCCAGCAGCTTCGCAGGCCGACGCTCCTACGAGCAGTACTTC
j_gene: TRBJ2-7
v_gene: TRBV5-1
abundance: NA
d_gene: NA

CDR3aa: CAWAAPGGHTQYF
CDR3nt: TGTGCCTGGGCGGCTCCGGGAGGACATACGCAGTATTTT
j_gene: TRBJ2-3
v_gene: TRBV30
abundance: once
d_gene: TRBD2

CDR3aa: CASSNFVESSYNEQFF
CDR3nt: TGTGCCAGCAGTAACTTCGTCGAGAGCTCCTACAATGAGCAGTTCTTC
j_gene: TRBJ2-1
v_gene: TRBV6-5
abundance: NA
d_gene: NA

CDR3aa: CASSAYSPEGEKLFF
CDR3nt: TGTGCCAGCAGCGCCTACAGCCCCGAGGGTGAAAAACTGTTTTTT
j_gene: TRBJ1-4
v_gene: TRBV11-3
abundance: NA
d_gene: NA

CDR3aa: CASSISDRVGGGYTF
CDR3nt: TGTGCCAGTAGTATCTCCGACAGGGTGGGGGGTGGCTACACCTTC
j_gene: TRBJ1-2
v_gene: TRBV19
abundance: NA
d_gene: TRBD1

CDR3aa: CATSDTGRVHEQYF
CDR3nt: TGTGCCACCAGTGATACAGGCCGGGTCCACGAGCAGTACTTC
j_gene: TRBJ2-7
v_gene: TRBV24-1
abundance: NA
d_gene: NA

CDR3aa: CASSYALGGGTEAFF
CDR3nt: TGTGCCAGCAGTTACGCCTTAGGCGGAGGCACTGAAGCTTTCTTT
j_gene: TRBJ1-1
v_gene: TRBV6-5
abundance: NA
d_gene: NA

CDR3aa: CASSFIRLAGGNYNEQFF
CDR3nt: TGCGCCAGCAGCTTCATACGACTAGCGGGAGGAAACTACAATGAGCAGTTCTTC
j_gene: TRBJ2-1
v_gene: TRBV5-1
abundance: NA
d_gene: TRBD2

CDR3aa: CASFTPGTSLHEQFF
CDR3nt: TGTGCCAGCTTCACCCCCGGGACTAGCTTACATGAGCAGTTCTTC
j_gene: TRBJ2-1
v_gene: TRBV7-8
abundance: once
d_gene: TRBD2

CDR3aa: CASRTGNQPQHF
CDR3nt: TGTGCCAGTCGGACAGGTAATCAGCCCCAGCATTTT
j_gene: TRBJ1-5
v_gene: TRBV28
abundance: few
d_gene: TRBD1

CDR3aa: CASIQGSGQPQHF
CDR3nt: TGTGCCAGTATTCAGGGTTCGGGTCAGCCCCAGCATTTT
j_gene: TRBJ1-5
v_gene: TRBV28
abundance: NA
d_gene: NA

CDR3aa: CASSRGDSPLHF
CDR3nt: TGTGCCAGCTCGCGAGGTGATTCACCCCTCCACTTT
j_gene: TRBJ1-6
v_gene: TRBV9
abundance: NA
d_gene: NA

CDR3aa: CASSLTSRETQYF
CDR3nt: TGTGCCAGCAGCTTAACGTCACGGGAGACCCAGTACTTC
j_gene: TRBJ2-5
v_gene: TRBV7-3
abundance: NA
d_gene: NA

CDR3aa: CASSQGRGANTEAFF
CDR3nt: TGTGCCAGCAGTCAGGGGAGGGGGGCGAACACTGAAGCTTTCTTT
j_gene: TRBJ1-1
v_gene: TRBV27
abundance: NA
d_gene: NA

CDR3aa: CASSSLSGSEQFF
CDR3nt: TGTGCCAGCAGCTCCCTGAGCGGGTCTGAGCAGTTCTTC
j_gene: TRBJ2-1
v_gene: TRBV7-9
abundance: NA
d_gene: NA

CDR3aa: CTSSQDDDREDGYTF
CDR3nt: TGCACCAGCAGCCAAGATGATGACAGGGAGGATGGCTACACCTTC
j_gene: TRBJ1-2
v_gene: TRBV1
abundance: NA
d_gene: NA

CDR3aa: CAIRSTSGSNEQFF
CDR3nt: TGTGCCATCAGATCGACTAGCGGGAGCAATGAGCAGTTCTTC
j_gene: TRBJ2-1
v_gene: TRBV10-3
abundance: once
d_gene: TRBD2

CDR3aa: CASSTDSGNTDTQYF
CDR3nt: TGTGCCAGCAGCACCGATAGCGGGAACACAGATACGCAGTATTTT
j_gene: TRBJ2-3
v_gene: TRBV5-6
abundance: NA
d_gene: TRBD2

CDR3aa: CASSPLTGKDSPLHF
CDR3nt: TGCGCCAGCAGCCCCCTGACAGGGAAAGATTCACCCCTCCACTTT
j_gene: TRBJ1-6
v_gene: TRBV5-1
abundance: NA
d_gene: TRBD1

CDR3aa: CASSLLSRNTEAFF
CDR3nt: TGTGCCAGCAGTTTATTATCGCGGAACACTGAAGCTTTCTTT
j_gene: TRBJ1-1
v_gene: TRBV28
abundance: few
d_gene: NA

CDR3aa: CASTRVAGNNEQFF
CDR3nt: TGTGCCAGCACCCGGGTAGCGGGGAACAATGAGCAGTTCTTC
j_gene: TRBJ2-1
v_gene: TRBV6-5
abundance: few
d_gene: TRBD2

CDR3aa: CASTRENTGELFF
CDR3nt: TGTGCCAGCACCCGAGAGAACACCGGGGAGCTGTTTTTT
j_gene: TRBJ2-2
v_gene: TRBV2
abundance: NA
d_gene: NA

CDR3aa: CASSTRLADNEQFF
CDR3nt: TGTGCCAGCTCAACCAGACTAGCGGACAATGAGCAGTTCTTC
j_gene: TRBJ2-1
v_gene: TRBV18
abundance: NA
d_gene: TRBD2

CDR3aa: CASSWILARGITEAFF
CDR3nt: TGTGCCAGCAGCTGGATTCTAGCCAGGGGGATCACTGAAGCTTTCTTT
j_gene: TRBJ1-1
v_gene: TRBV7-9
abundance: NA
d_gene: TRBD1

CDR3aa: CASSLDNNQPQHF
CDR3nt: TGTGCCAGCAGTCTAGACAACAATCAGCCCCAGCATTTT
j_gene: TRBJ1-5
v_gene: TRBV6-6
abundance: NA
d_gene: NA

CDR3aa: CSGNQGWDTEAFF
CDR3nt: TGCAGCGGGAACCAGGGGTGGGACACTGAAGCTTTCTTT
j_gene: TRBJ1-1
v_gene: TRBV29-1
abundance: NA
d_gene: NA

CDR3aa: CASRPGTSGNEQFF
CDR3nt: TGTGCCAGCAGGCCCGGGACTAGCGGCAATGAGCAGTTCTTC
j_gene: TRBJ2-1
v_gene: TRBV11-3
abundance: NA
d_gene: TRBD2

CDR3aa: CASSLSGQEKRGYTF
CDR3nt: TGCGCCAGCAGCTTGTCTGGACAGGAGAAGAGGGGCTACACCTTC
j_gene: TRBJ1-2
v_gene: TRBV5-1
abundance: NA
d_gene: TRBD1

CDR3aa: CASTAHQGRSNQPQHF
CDR3nt: TGTGCCAGCACCGCTCATCAGGGGCGTAGCAATCAGCCCCAGCATTTT
j_gene: TRBJ1-5
v_gene: TRBV28
abundance: NA
d_gene: NA

CDR3aa: CASSFRLAGGRGTDTQYF
CDR3nt: TGTGCCAGCAGTTTCCGACTAGCGGGAGGGAGGGGCACAGATACGCAGTATTTT
j_gene: TRBJ2-3
v_gene: TRBV27
abundance: once
d_gene: TRBD2

CDR3aa: CASSPPIQGAYNEQFF
CDR3nt: TGTGCCAGCTCACCACCGATCCAGGGGGCCTACAATGAGCAGTTCTTC
j_gene: TRBJ2-1
v_gene: TRBV18
abundance: NA
d_gene: TRBD1

CDR3aa: CASKQGNTEAFF
CDR3nt: TGTGCCAGTAAACAGGGAAACACTGAAGCTTTCTTT
j_gene: TRBJ1-1
v_gene: TRBV6-5
abundance: NA
d_gene: NA

CDR3aa: CASSSDRAGNTIYF
CDR3nt: TGTGCCAGCAGCTCCGACAGGGCTGGAAACACCATATATTTT
j_gene: TRBJ1-3
v_gene: TRBV13
abundance: NA
d_gene: TRBD1

CDR3aa: CASSSRGGRDGYTF
CDR3nt: TGTGCCAGCAGCTCACGGGGTGGGAGGGATGGCTACACCTTC
j_gene: TRBJ1-2
v_gene: TRBV13
abundance: NA
d_gene: NA

CDR3aa: CSANEREVGEQYF
CDR3nt: TGCAGTGCTAATGAGCGGGAGGTCGGCGAGCAGTACTTC
j_gene: TRBJ2-7
v_gene: TRBV20-1
abundance: once
d_gene: TRBD2

CDR3aa: CASSSERLTGELFF
CDR3nt: TGTGCCAGCAGCTCGGAAAGACTCACCGGGGAGCTGTTTTTT
j_gene: TRBJ2-2
v_gene: TRBV11-2
abundance: NA
d_gene: NA

CDR3aa: CSVDIRGRTGELFF
CDR3nt: TGCAGCGTTGATATCAGGGGTCGTACCGGGGAGCTGTTTTTT
j_gene: TRBJ2-2
v_gene: TRBV29-1
abundance: NA
d_gene: NA